Below, 2 T cell receptor beta chains from the same sample are listed, as sequenced in a study of T cells after posttransplantation cyclophosphamide. Busulfan-fludarabine conditioning, marrow transplant, and cyclophosphamide on days +3 and +4 were administered. Profiling relied on immunoSEQ multiplex PCR, and the TCRdb table lists in-frame clones only, not all of them. This sample has about 15,000 clones, with roughly nine tenths found just once. Sequenced here: CD4+ T cells sorted from blood, sampled after allogeneic stem cell transplant with posttransplant cyclophosphamide. These receptors were taken from a male patient aged 55-69 years who received an allogeneic stem cell transplant from a related donor and was CMV-positive. The T cells may partly be graft donor cells.

V and J are TRBV6-5 and TRBJ2-7, with D tentatively TRBD1 (6 bases). V was clipped by 7 bases and J by 3 bases, with 10 bases between them. Looked up from germline, CDR1 is MNHEY and CDR2 is SVGAGI. This CDR3 comprises 12 residues. CDR3 DNA sequence: TGTGCCAGCAAAGAGGGGGACTACGAGCAGTACTTC. Its protein is CASKEGDYEQYF.

The J gene is TRBJ1-2, the V gene TRBV9; TRBD1 aligns across 7 bases. The CDR3 is 18 amino acids. J was trimmed by 3 bases and V by 7 bases; bases with no gene match: 21. Germline assignment: CDR1 SGDLS and CDR2 YYNGEE. CDR3 in amino acids: CASGLSVGLKGADYGYTF. The CDR3 bases are TGTGCCAGCGGCCTCAGCGTAGGGCTTAAGGGGGCGGACTATGGCTACACCTTC.